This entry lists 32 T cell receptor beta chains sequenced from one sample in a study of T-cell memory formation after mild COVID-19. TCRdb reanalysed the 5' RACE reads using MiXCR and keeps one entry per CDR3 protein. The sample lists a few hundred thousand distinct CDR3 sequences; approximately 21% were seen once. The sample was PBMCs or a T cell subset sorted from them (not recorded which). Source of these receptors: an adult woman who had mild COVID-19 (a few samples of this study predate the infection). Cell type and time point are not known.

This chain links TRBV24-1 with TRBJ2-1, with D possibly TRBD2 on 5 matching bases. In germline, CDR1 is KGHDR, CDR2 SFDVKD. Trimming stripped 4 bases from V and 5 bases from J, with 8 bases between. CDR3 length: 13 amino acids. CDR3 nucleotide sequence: TGTGCCACCAGTGAACGGGGAGACAATGAGCAGTTCTTC. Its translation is CATSERGDNEQFF.

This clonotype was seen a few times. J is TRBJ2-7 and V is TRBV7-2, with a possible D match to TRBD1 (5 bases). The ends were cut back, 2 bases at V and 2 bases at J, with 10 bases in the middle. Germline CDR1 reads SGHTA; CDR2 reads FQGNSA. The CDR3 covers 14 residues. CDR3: CASSLSQDTYEQYF. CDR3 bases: TGTGCCAGCAGCTTATCACAGGATACCTACGAGCAGTACTTC. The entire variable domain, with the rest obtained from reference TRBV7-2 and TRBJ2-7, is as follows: GAGVSQSPSNKVTEKGKDVELRCDPISGHTALYWYRQSLGQGLEFLIYFQGNSAPDKSGLPSDRFSAERTGGSVSTLTIQRTQQEDSAVYLCASSLSQDTYEQYFGPGTRLTVT.

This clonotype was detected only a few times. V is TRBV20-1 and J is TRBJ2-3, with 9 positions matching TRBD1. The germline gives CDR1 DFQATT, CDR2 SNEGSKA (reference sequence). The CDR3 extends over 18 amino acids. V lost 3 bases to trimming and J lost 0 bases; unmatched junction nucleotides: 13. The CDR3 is CSARAGDRVDPSTDTQYF. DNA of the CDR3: TGCAGTGCTAGGGCGGGGGACAGGGTCGATCCGAGCACAGATACGCAGTATTTT.

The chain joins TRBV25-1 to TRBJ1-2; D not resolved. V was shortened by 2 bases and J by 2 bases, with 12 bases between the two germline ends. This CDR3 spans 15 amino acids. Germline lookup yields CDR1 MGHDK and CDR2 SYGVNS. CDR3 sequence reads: CASSEEVGLNYGYTF. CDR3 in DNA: TGTGCCAGCAGTGAAGAAGTAGGACTGAACTATGGCTACACCTTC.

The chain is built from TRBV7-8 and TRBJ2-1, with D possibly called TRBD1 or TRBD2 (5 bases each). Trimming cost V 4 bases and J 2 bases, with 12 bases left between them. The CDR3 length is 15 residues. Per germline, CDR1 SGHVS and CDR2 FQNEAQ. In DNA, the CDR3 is TGTGCCAGCAGCTCCGGGACGGGGACCTACAATGAGCAGTTCTTC. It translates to CASSSGTGTYNEQFF. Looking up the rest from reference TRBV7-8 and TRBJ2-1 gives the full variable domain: GAGVSQSPRYKVAKRGQDVALRCDPISGHVSLFWYQQALGQGPEFLTYFQNEAQLDKSGLPSDRFFAERPEGSVSTLKIQRTQQEDSAVYLCASSSGTGTYNEQFFGPGTRLTVL.

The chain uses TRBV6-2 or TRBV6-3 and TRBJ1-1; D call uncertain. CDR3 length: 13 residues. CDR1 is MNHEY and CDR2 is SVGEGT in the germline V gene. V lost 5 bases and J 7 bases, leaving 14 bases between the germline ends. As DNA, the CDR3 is TGTGCCAGCAGTGCCCAGGACGGCCGTGAAGCTTTCTTT. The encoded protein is CASSAQDGREAFF.

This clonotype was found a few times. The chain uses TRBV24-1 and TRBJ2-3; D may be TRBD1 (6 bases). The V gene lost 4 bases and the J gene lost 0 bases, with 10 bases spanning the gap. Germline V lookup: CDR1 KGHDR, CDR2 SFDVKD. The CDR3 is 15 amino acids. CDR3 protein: CATSERTESTDTQYF. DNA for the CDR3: TGTGCCACCAGTGAACGGACAGAAAGCACAGATACGCAGTATTTT.

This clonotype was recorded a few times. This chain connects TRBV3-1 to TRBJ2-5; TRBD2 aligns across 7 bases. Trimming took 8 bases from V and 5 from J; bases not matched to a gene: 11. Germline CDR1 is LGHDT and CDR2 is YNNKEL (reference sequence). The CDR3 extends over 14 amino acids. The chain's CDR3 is CASRPRGGTETQYF. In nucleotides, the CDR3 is TGTGCCAGCCGCCCTAGGGGAGGGACGGAGACCCAGTACTTC.

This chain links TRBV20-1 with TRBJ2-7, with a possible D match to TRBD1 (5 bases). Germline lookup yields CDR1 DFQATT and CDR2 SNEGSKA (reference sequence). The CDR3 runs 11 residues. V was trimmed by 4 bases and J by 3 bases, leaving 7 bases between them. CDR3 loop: CSAKRGYEQYF. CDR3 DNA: TGCAGTGCTAAAAGGGGCTACGAGCAGTACTTC.

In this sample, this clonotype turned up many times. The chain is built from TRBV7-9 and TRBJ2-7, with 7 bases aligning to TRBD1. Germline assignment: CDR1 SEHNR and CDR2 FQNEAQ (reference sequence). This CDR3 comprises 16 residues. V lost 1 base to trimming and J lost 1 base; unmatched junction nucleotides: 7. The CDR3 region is CASSLVGPGGSYEQYF. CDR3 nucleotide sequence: TGTGCCAGCAGCTTAGTAGGCCCAGGGGGTTCCTACGAGCAGTACTTC.

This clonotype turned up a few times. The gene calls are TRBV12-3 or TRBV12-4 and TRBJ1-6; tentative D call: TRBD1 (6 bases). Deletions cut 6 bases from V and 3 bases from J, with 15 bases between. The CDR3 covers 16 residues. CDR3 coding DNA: TGTGCCAGCAGCTGGGCAGGGGAGGACTATAATTCACCCCTCCACTTT. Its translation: CASSWAGEDYNSPLHF.

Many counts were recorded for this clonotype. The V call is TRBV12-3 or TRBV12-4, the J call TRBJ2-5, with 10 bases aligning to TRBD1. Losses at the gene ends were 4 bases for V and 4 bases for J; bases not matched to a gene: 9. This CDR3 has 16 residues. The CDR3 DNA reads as TGTGCCAGCAGTTCCCAGCCGGGACAGGGGAGAGAGACCCAGTACTTC. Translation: CASSSQPGQGRETQYF.

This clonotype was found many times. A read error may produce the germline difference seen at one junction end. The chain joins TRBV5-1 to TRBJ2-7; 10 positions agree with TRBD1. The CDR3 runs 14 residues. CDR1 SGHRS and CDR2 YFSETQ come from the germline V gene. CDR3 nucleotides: TGTGCCAGCAGCCCCGGGACAGGGGCCTACGAGCAGTACTTC. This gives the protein CASSPGTGAYEQYF.

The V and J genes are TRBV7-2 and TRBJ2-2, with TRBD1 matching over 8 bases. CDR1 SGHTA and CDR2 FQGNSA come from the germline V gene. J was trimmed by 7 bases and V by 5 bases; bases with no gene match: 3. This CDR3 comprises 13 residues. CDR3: CASSRDRGGELFF. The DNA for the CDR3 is TGTGCCAGCAGCCGCGACAGGGGCGGGGAGCTGTTTTTT.

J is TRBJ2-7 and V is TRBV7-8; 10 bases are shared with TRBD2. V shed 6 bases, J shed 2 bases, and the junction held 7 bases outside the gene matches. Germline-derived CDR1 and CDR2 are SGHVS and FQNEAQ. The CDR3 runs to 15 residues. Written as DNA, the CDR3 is TGTGCCAGCAGATTTGGTACTAGCGGGACCTACGAGCAGTACTTC. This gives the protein CASRFGTSGTYEQYF.

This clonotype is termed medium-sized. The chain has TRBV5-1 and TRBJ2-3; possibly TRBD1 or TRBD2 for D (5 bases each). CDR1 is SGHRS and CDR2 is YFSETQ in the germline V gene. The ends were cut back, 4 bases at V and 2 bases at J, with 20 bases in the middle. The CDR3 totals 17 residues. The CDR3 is CASSVRDLSRYTDTQYF. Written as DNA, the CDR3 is TGCGCCAGCAGCGTCCGGGACCTCAGCCGTTACACAGATACGCAGTATTTT. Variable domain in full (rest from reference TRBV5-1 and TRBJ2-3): KAGVTQTPRYLIKTRGQQVTLSCSPISGHRSVSWYQQTPGQGLQFLFEYFSETQRNKGNFPGRFSGRQFSNSRSEMNVSTLELGDSALYLCASSVRDLSRYTDTQYFGPGTRLTVL.

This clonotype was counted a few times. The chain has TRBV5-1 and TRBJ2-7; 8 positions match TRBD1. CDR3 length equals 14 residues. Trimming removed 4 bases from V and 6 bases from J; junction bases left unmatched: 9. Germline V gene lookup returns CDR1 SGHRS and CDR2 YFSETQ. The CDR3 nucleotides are TGCGCCAGCAGCGGAGGACAGGGATTCGGCGAGCAGTACTTC. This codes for CASSGGQGFGEQYF.

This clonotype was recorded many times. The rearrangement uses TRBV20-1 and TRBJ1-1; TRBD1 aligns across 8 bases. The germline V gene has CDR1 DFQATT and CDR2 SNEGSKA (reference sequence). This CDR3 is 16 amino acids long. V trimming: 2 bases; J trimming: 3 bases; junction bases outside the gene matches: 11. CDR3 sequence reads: CSARWQGAIRDTEAFF. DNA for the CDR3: TGCAGTGCTAGATGGCAGGGGGCAATCCGGGACACTGAAGCTTTCTTT.

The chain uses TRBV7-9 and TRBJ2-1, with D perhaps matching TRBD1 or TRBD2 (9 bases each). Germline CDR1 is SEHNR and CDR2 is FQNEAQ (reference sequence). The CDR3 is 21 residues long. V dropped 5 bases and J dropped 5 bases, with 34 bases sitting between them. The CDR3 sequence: CASSQGLGQGGVAGAHNEQFF. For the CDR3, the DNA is TGTGCCAGCAGCCAAGGATTGGGACAGGGAGGAGTAGCGGGAGCACACAATGAGCAGTTCTTC.

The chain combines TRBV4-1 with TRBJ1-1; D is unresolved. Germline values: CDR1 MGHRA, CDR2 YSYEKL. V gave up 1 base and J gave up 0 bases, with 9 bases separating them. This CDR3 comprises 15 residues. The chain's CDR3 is CASSQVPSMNTEAFF. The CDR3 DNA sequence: TGCGCCAGCAGCCAAGTACCGTCCATGAACACTGAAGCTTTCTTT.

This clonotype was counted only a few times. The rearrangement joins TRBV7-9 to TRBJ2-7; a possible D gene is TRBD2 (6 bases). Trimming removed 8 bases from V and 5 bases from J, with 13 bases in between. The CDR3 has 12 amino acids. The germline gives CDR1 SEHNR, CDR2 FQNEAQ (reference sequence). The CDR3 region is CASGRGGDEQYF. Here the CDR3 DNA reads TGTGCCAGCGGCCGGGGCGGGGACGAGCAGTACTTC.

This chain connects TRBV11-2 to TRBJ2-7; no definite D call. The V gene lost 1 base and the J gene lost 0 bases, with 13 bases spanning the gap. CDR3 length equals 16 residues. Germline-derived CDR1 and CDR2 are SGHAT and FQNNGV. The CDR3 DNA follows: TGTGCCAGCAGCTTAGGTGGCTACGTGAGCTCCTACGAGCAGTACTTC. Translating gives CASSLGGYVSSYEQYF.

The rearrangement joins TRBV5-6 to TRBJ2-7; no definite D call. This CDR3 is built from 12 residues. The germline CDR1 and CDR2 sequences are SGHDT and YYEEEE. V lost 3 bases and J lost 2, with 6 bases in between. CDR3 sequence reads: CASSSDPYEQYF. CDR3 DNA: TGTGCCAGCAGCTCTGATCCCTACGAGCAGTACTTC.

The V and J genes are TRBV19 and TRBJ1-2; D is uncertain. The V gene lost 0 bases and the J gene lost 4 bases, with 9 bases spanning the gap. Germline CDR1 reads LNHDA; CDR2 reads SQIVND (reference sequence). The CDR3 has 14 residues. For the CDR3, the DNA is TGTGCCAGTAGTATAGAGGTCAACAGCTATGGCTACACCTTC. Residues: CASSIEVNSYGYTF.

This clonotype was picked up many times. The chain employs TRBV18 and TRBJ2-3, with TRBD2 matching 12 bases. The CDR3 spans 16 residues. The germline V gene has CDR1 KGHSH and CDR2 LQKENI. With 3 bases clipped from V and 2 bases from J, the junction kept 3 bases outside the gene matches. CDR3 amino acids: CASSPTSGSITDTQYF. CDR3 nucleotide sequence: TGTGCCAGCTCACCGACTAGCGGGAGTATCACAGATACGCAGTATTTT.

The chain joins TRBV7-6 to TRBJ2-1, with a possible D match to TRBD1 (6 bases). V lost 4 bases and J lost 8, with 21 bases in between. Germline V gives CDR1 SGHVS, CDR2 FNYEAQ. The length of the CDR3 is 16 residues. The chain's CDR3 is CASSSRDIRPPHEQFF. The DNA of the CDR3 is TGTGCCAGCAGCTCCAGGGACATCCGGCCACCCCATGAGCAGTTCTTC.

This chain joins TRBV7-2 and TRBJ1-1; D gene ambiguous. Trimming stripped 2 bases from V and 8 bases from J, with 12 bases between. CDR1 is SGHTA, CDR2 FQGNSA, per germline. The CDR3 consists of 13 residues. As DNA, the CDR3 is TGTGCCAGCAGCTTAATCGGGGAAACGGAAGCTTTCTTT. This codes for CASSLIGETEAFF. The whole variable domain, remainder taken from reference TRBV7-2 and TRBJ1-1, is GAGVSQSPSNKVTEKGKDVELRCDPISGHTALYWYRQSLGQGLEFLIYFQGNSAPDKSGLPSDRFSAERTGGSVSTLTIQRTQQEDSAVYLCASSLIGETEAFFGQGTRLTVV.

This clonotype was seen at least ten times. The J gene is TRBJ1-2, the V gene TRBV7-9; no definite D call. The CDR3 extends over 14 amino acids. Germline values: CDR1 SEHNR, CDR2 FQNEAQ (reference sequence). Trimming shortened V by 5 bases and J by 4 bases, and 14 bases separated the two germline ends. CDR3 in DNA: TGTGCCAGCAGCCCCAGAGTCGGGATCTATGGCTACACCTTC. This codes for CASSPRVGIYGYTF.

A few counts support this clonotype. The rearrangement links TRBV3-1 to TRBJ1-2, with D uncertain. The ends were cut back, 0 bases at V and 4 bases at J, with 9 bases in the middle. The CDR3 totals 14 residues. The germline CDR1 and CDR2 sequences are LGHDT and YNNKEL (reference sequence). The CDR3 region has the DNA TGTGCCAGCAGCCAAGAGACCCGCAGCTATGGCTACACCTTC. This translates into CASSQETRSYGYTF.

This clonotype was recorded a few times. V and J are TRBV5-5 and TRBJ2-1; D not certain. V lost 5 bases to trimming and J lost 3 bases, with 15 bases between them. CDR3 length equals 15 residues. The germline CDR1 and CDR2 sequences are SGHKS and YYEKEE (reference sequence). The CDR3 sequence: CASSYRRVNYNEQFF. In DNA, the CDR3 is TGTGCCAGCAGTTATCGGAGAGTGAACTACAATGAGCAGTTCTTC. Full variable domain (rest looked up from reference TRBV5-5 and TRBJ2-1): DAGVTQSPTHLIKTRGQQVTLRCSPISGHKSVSWYQQVLGQGPQFIFQYYEKEERGRGNFPDRFSARQFPNYSSELNVNALLLGDSALYLCASSYRRVNYNEQFFGPGTRLTVL.

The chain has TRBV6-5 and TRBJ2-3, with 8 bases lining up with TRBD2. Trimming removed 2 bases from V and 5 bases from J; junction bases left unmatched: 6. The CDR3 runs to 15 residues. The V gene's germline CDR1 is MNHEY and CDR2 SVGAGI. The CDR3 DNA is TGTGCCAGCAGTTACCGAGCGGGAGACGTAGATACGCAGTATTTT. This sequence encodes CASSYRAGDVDTQYF.

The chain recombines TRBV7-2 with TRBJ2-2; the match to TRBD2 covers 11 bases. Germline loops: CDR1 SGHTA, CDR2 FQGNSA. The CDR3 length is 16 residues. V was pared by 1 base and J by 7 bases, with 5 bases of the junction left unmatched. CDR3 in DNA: TGTGCCAGCAGCTTAGTAGCACTAGCGGGAGTCGGGGAGCTGTTTTTT. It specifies CASSLVALAGVGELFF.